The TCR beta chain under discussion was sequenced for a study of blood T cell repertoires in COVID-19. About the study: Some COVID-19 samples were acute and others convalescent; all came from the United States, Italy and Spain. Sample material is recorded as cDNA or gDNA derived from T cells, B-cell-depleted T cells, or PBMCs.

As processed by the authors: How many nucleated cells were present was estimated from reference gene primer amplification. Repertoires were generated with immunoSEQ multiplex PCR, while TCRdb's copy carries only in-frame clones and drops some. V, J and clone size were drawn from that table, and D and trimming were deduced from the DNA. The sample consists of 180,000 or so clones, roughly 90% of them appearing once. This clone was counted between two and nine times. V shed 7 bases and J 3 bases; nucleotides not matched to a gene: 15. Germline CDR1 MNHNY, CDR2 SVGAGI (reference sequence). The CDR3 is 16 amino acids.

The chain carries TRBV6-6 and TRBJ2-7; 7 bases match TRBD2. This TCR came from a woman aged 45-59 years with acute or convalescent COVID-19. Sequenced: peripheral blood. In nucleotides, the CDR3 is TGTGCCAGCATTGGGTCGGGGGGTGGGACCCTCTACGAGCAGTACTTC. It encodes CASIGSGGGTLYEQYF.